Each of the 18 T cell receptor beta chains below was sequenced from the same sample in a study of chemoradiotherapy in HPV16-positive cancers. Sequencing used immunoSEQ multiplex PCR; TCRdb keeps in-frame clones, though not all of them. This sample has about 3,500 clones; 94% occur once, and the top ten carry about 3.5%. Sample: tumor tissue, taken from a patient who underwent chemoradiotherapy. The receptors originated from a human donor with HPV-associated anogenital cancer.

The chain is built from TRBV6-4 and TRBJ2-2; TRBD1 matches 11 bases. Trimming removed 2 bases from V and 4 bases from J; junction bases left unmatched: 0. The CDR3 has 15 residues. The V gene's germline CDR1 is MRHNA and CDR2 SNTAGT. The CDR3: CASSDGTGGTGELFF. The DNA for the CDR3 is TGTGCCAGCAGTGACGGGACAGGGGGCACCGGGGAGCTGTTTTTT.

Only a few counts were recorded for this clone. This sequence joins TRBV4-3 and TRBJ2-1; 9 bases align to TRBD2. The CDR3 covers 16 residues. CDR1 is LGHNA, CDR2 YSLEER, per germline. The trim removed 1 base at V and 2 bases at J, leaving 3 bases unmatched. CDR3 coding DNA: TGCGCCAGCAGCCAAGTAGCGGGGGAACCCTACAATGAGCAGTTCTTC. This gives the protein CASSQVAGEPYNEQFF.

The chain combines TRBV29-1 with TRBJ2-3; no firm D call. Germline V CDR1 and CDR2: SQVTM, ANQGSEA. There are 12 residues in the CDR3. V lost 3 bases, J lost 3 bases, and 7 bases lay in between. CDR3 bases: TGCAGCGTTGATCCCTCGACAGATACGCAGTATTTT. Amino acid sequence: CSVDPSTDTQYF.

This clone was seen once. The V and J genes are TRBV28 and TRBJ1-2, with 7 bases identical to TRBD1. CDR1 and CDR2 (germline): MDHEN, SYDVKM. This CDR3 spans 15 amino acids. The junction had 10 bases not matched to a gene; V was cut back by 5 bases and J by 4 bases. DNA for the CDR3: TGTGCCAGCAGTGGGGGGCCGGGACAGCGCTATGGCTACACCTTC. Translating it yields CASSGGPGQRYGYTF.

V and J are TRBV11-2 and TRBJ2-3; D is perhaps TRBD2 (6 bases). The CDR3 runs 15 residues. In germline, CDR1 is SGHAT, CDR2 FQNNGV. V lost 4 bases, J lost 8 bases, and 19 bases lay in between. CDR3: CASSSPGSRRGTQYF. The CDR3 DNA reads as TGTGCCAGCAGCTCCCCCGGGAGTAGGAGGGGTACGCAGTATTTT.

The rearrangement uses TRBV28 and TRBJ2-4; TRBD1 agrees at 7 bases. V lost 4 bases, J lost 0 bases, and 12 bases stayed unmatched. This CDR3 spans 18 amino acids. Germline assignment: CDR1 MDHEN and CDR2 SYDVKM. The CDR3 region is CASSYRGHSGLAKNIQYF. CDR3 DNA sequence: TGTGCCAGCAGTTACAGGGGCCACTCGGGTCTAGCCAAAAACATTCAGTACTTC.

The V gene is TRBV5-5, the J gene TRBJ1-2; perhaps TRBD1 as D (5 bases). Germline V gives CDR1 SGHKS, CDR2 YYEKEE (reference sequence). The CDR3 runs to 14 residues. Trimming cost V 4 bases and J 4 bases, with 14 bases left between them. CDR3 sequence: CASSDRGIAYGYTF. DNA for the CDR3: TGTGCCAGCAGCGACCGGGGCATCGCCTATGGCTACACCTTC.

The chain joins TRBV6-5 to TRBJ2-5, with D possibly matching TRBD2 (6 bases). V lost 6 bases, J lost 4 bases, and 15 bases lay in between. Germline V gene sequence: CDR1 MNHEY, CDR2 SVGAGI. The length of the CDR3 is 14 residues. The CDR3 bases are TGTGCCAGCAGCCCTTGGGGGGAAGGAGAGACCCAGTACTTC. Translating it yields CASSPWGEGETQYF.

This clone has only one observation. The chain is built from TRBV7-6 and TRBJ2-1; possible D gene TRBD2, 5 bases. Trimming pared 1 base from V and 8 bases from J, leaving 18 bases between. CDR1 SGHVS and CDR2 FNYEAQ come from the germline V gene. The CDR3 has 16 residues. The CDR3 DNA follows: TGTGCCAGCAGCTTAGAGGCAGGAGCGGCCGGCTATGAGCAGTTCTTC. Translating gives CASSLEAGAAGYEQFF. Full variable domain (remainder filled in from reference TRBV7-6 and TRBJ2-1): GAGVSQSPRYKVTKRGQDVALRCDPISGHVSLYWYRQALGQGPEFLTYFNYEAQQDKSGLPNDRFSAERPEGSISTLTIQRTEQRDSAMYRCASSLEAGAAGYEQFFGPGTRLTVL.

The V and J genes are TRBV7-8 and TRBJ2-2; tentative D call: TRBD1 (6 bases). The CDR3 is made up of 16 amino acids. The V end was cut by 5 bases, the J end by 6 bases, with 19 bases between. Per germline, CDR1 SGHVS and CDR2 FQNEAQ. The CDR3 protein is CASSLRPPRTAGELFF. The DNA for the CDR3 is TGTGCCAGCAGCCTCCGACCGCCGAGGACAGCCGGGGAGCTGTTTTTT. The entire variable domain, with the rest obtained from reference TRBV7-8 and TRBJ2-2, is as follows: GAGVSQSPRYKVAKRGQDVALRCDPISGHVSLFWYQQALGQGPEFLTYFQNEAQLDKSGLPSDRFFAERPEGSVSTLKIQRTQQEDSAVYLCASSLRPPRTAGELFFGEGSRLTVL.

This chain uses TRBV4-3 with TRBJ2-6, with D unclear. The CDR3 has 17 residues. With 0 bases removed from V and 0 bases from J, the gap between germline ends came to 9 bases. Germline V CDR1 and CDR2: LGHNA, YSLEER. CDR3 coding DNA: TGCGCCAGCAGCCAAGAGGATCGCAGCTCTGGGGCCAACGTCCTGACTTTC. It yields the protein CASSQEDRSSGANVLTF.

This clone was observed a few times. The CDR3 region has the DNA TGTGCCAGCAGTGGTCCCGGGGAGCTGTTTTTT. It translates to CASSGPGELFF. This sequence joins TRBV25-1 and TRBJ2-2; no clear D. Trimming shortened V by 4 bases and J by 6 bases, and 3 bases separated the two germline ends. Germline V gene data show CDR1 as MGHDK and CDR2 as SYGVNS. The CDR3 covers 11 residues.

The chain has TRBV7-2 and TRBJ2-7; 9 bases match TRBD2. CDR1 and CDR2 from the germline V gene are SGHTA and FQGNSA. This CDR3 is built from 15 residues. V dropped 1 base and J dropped 7; count of bases not matched to a gene: 8. In DNA, the CDR3 is TGTGCCAGCAGCTTAGATGCGCTAGCGGGGCGAGAGCAGTACTTC. Its protein product is CASSLDALAGREQYF.

The V and J genes are TRBV7-2 and TRBJ1-6; no clear D gene. Germline CDR1 SGHTA, CDR2 FQGNSA. The CDR3 sequence is 15 residues long. V was pared by 3 bases and J by 4 bases, with 10 bases between. CDR3 nucleotides: TGTGCCAGCAGCTTGGGGAGGGCTTATAATTCACCCCTCCACTTT. Translated: CASSLGRAYNSPLHF.

The chain employs TRBV4-1 and TRBJ2-2; D might be TRBD1 or TRBD2, each matching 5 bases. This CDR3 region has 15 residues. V lost 4 bases and J lost 8, with 17 bases in between. Germline values: CDR1 MGHRA, CDR2 YSYEKL. CDR3 DNA sequence: TGCGCCAGCAGCCCAAGTAGGTCAGGGAGTGGGGAGCTGTTTTTT. It specifies CASSPSRSGSGELFF.

This clone came up a few times. The rearrangement links TRBV7-9 to TRBJ2-7, with 8 bases lining up with TRBD2. Germline V lookup: CDR1 SEHNR, CDR2 FQNEAQ (reference sequence). The CDR3 runs to 15 residues. Losses at the gene ends were 5 bases for V and 3 bases for J; bases not matched to a gene: 9. The CDR3 coding sequence is TGTGCCAGCAGCCAACAACCCGGGGGGGACTACGAGCAGTACTTC. This sequence encodes CASSQQPGGDYEQYF.

This sequence joins TRBV27 and TRBJ1-5, with 7 bases aligning to TRBD1. This CDR3 has 13 amino acids. With 3 bases clipped from V and 7 bases from J, the junction kept 3 bases outside the gene matches. The germline V gene has CDR1 MNHEY and CDR2 SMNVEV (reference sequence). The CDR3 coding sequence is TGTGCCAGCAGTTTGACAGGGAAGCAGCCCCAGCATTTT. This sequence encodes CASSLTGKQPQHF.

This clone appeared a single time. The rearrangement uses TRBV9 and TRBJ1-2; no firm D call. The ends were cut back, 3 bases at V and 0 bases at J, with 12 bases in the middle. The CDR3 runs to 15 residues. Germline V gives CDR1 SGDLS, CDR2 YYNGEE. As DNA, the CDR3 is TGTGCCAGCAGCGAGCCCATTCAGGCTAACTATGGCTACACCTTC. This codes for CASSEPIQANYGYTF.